What follows are 2 T cell receptor beta chains derived from one specimen sequenced in a study of cytomegalovirus exposure and HLA in healthy donors. PCR amplification relied on 60 Vbeta primers (plus 13 Jbeta primers). Assay used: immunoSEQ multiplex PCR; TCRdb lists only in-frame clones, some missing. This sample has about 160,000 clones, with 75% to 90% found just once. The sequenced sample consisted of PBMCs. The receptors come from a man aged 30 to 45 in good health and CMV-seronegative.

The chain has TRBV5-4 and TRBJ2-3; D may be TRBD2 (6 bases). CDR1 and CDR2 from the germline V gene are SGHNT and YYREEE (reference sequence). The germline V and J ends were trimmed by 2 bases and 6 bases, with 10 bases remaining between them. The length of the CDR3 is 13 residues. The CDR3 nucleotides read TGTGCCAGCAGCTTACCTGGGGGGGATACGCAGTATTTT. Residues: CASSLPGGDTQYF.

This chain uses TRBV7-9 with TRBJ2-5; D is ambiguous. CDR3 length: 12 residues. Trimming pared 5 bases from V and 1 base from J, leaving 5 bases between. From germline, CDR1 is SEHNR and CDR2 FQNEAQ (reference sequence). The CDR3 loop is CASSASQETQYF. CDR3 DNA: TGTGCCAGCAGCGCGAGCCAAGAGACCCAGTACTTC.